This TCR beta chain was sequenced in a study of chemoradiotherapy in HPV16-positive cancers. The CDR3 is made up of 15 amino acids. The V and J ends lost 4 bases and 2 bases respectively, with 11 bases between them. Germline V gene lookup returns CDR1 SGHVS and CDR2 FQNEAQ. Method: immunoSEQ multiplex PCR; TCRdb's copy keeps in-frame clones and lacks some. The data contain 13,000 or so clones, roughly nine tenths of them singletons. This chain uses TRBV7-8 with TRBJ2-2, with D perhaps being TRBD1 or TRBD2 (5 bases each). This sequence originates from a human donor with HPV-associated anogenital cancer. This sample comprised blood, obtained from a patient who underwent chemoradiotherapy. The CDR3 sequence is CASSSHGANTGELFF. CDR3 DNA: TGTGCCAGCAGCTCCCACGGGGCAAACACCGGGGAGCTGTTTTTT.